Shown below are 22 T cell receptor beta chains from a single sample sequenced in a study of T-cell memory formation after mild COVID-19. TCRdb used MiXCR to reprocess the 5' RACE reads, holding one entry per CDR3 protein. The sample yields fewer than 250,000 distinct CDR3 sequences, approximately 15% seen once. Source material: PBMCs or a T cell subset sorted from them (not recorded which). Receptors originate from an adult woman who had mild COVID-19 (a few samples of this study predate the infection). Cell type and time point are not known.

The DNA for the CDR3 is TGTGCCAGCAGCCCGTCGGGACTAGCGGGAGTCAATGAGCAGTTCTTC. Translating it yields CASSPSGLAGVNEQFF. V and J are TRBV11-3 and TRBJ2-1; 14 nucleotides line up with TRBD2. This CDR3 has 16 amino acids. Trimming took 5 bases from V and 6 from J; bases not matched to a gene: 6. Germline CDR1 SGHNT, CDR2 YENEEA.

This clonotype was detected only a few times. This sequence joins TRBV18 and TRBJ2-1; 8 bases align to TRBD2. The CDR3 has 17 residues. The V gene's germline CDR1 is KGHSH and CDR2 LQKENI. V lost 3 bases to trimming and J lost 3 bases; unmatched junction nucleotides: 10. Here the CDR3 reads CASSPRSGDFGYNEQFF. The CDR3 DNA reads TGTGCCAGCTCACCGCGTAGCGGGGACTTTGGCTACAATGAGCAGTTCTTC.

This clonotype was observed a few times. This chain connects TRBV12-3 or TRBV12-4 to TRBJ2-5; D unresolved. V lost 5 bases to trimming and J lost 5 bases, with 6 bases between them. There are 11 residues in the CDR3. The CDR3 loop reads CASSARETQYF. The DNA of the CDR3 is TGTGCCAGCAGTGCCCGGGAGACCCAGTACTTC.

The chain has TRBV3-1 and TRBJ2-3; no definite D call. The CDR3 spans 14 residues. CDR1 is LGHDT and CDR2 is YNNKEL in the germline V gene (reference sequence). Trimming left V 1 base short and J 4 bases short, with 9 bases between. The CDR3, as DNA: TGTGCCAGCAGCCAAGGGGCTAGAGCAGATACGCAGTATTTT. Translated: CASSQGARADTQYF.

This chain links TRBV7-9 with TRBJ2-1, with 10 bases that match TRBD2. V gave up 7 bases and J gave up 3 bases; unmatched junction bases: 6. CDR1 is SEHNR, CDR2 FQNEAQ, per germline (reference sequence). The CDR3 totals 15 residues. Here the CDR3 DNA reads TGTGCCAGCAATCTACTAGCGGGGATCTACAATGAGCAGTTCTTC. Its translation: CASNLLAGIYNEQFF.

The chain employs TRBV5-1 and TRBJ1-2; weak D call: TRBD1 (6 bases). There are 13 residues in the CDR3. V lost 0 bases, J lost 8 bases, and 11 bases lay in between. CDR1 and CDR2 (germline): SGHRS, YFSETQ. CDR3 region: CASSLVGGRGYTF. Here the CDR3 DNA reads TGCGCCAGCAGCTTGGTTGGGGGCAGAGGCTACACCTTC.

The rearrangement uses TRBV7-9 and TRBJ1-5, with 9 bases lining up with TRBD1. Germline CDR1 SEHNR, CDR2 FQNEAQ (reference sequence). Unmatched junction bases numbered 8, after V lost 1 base and J lost 1 base. This CDR3 contains 18 residues. In nucleotides, the CDR3 is TGTGCCAGCAGCTTAGACCCGGGACAGGGAGGGAGCAATCAGCCCCAGCATTTT. Residues: CASSLDPGQGGSNQPQHF.

This clonotype turned up a few times. The chain combines TRBV3-1 with TRBJ2-5, with unresolved D. The germline V gene encodes CDR1 LGHDT and CDR2 YNNKEL (reference sequence). This CDR3 region has 14 residues. With 5 bases removed from V and 4 bases from J, the gap between germline ends came to 14 bases. The CDR3 nucleotides read TGTGCCAGCAGCTCCACGCCCGGACGAGAGACCCAGTACTTC. This encodes CASSSTPGRETQYF.

The rearrangement links TRBV20-1 to TRBJ2-1; no clear D. In germline, CDR1 is DFQATT, CDR2 SNEGSKA (reference sequence). The CDR3 length is 12 residues. Deletions cut 6 bases from V and 6 bases from J, with 12 bases between. For the CDR3, the DNA is TGCAGTGCCACCAGACGGGTCAATGAGCAGTTCTTC. Translated: CSATRRVNEQFF.

This clonotype has a handful of counts. This chain uses TRBV3-1 with TRBJ1-2; tentative D call: TRBD1 (6 bases). This CDR3 is 16 amino acids long. Trimming stripped 0 bases from V and 4 bases from J, with 15 bases between. The germline V gene has CDR1 LGHDT and CDR2 YNNKEL (reference sequence). The CDR3 region is CASSQDINRVFYGYTF. CDR3 nucleotides: TGTGCCAGCAGCCAAGATATCAACAGGGTATTCTATGGCTACACCTTC.

V gene TRBV7-3 combines with J gene TRBJ2-3; D possibly corresponds to TRBD2 (5 bases). The ends were cut back, 5 bases at V and 7 bases at J, with 10 bases in the middle. The CDR3 is made up of 12 amino acids. From germline, CDR1 is SGHTA and CDR2 FQGTGA. This CDR3 reads CASSPDLNTQYF. The CDR3 DNA reads TGTGCCAGCAGCCCGGACTTGAATACGCAGTATTTT.

The chain recombines TRBV10-3 with TRBJ1-3, with D hard to call. CDR3 length: 16 amino acids. The germline V gene has CDR1 ENHRY and CDR2 SYGVKD. Trimming removed 0 bases from V and 4 bases from J, with 13 bases in between. CDR3 residues: CAISESGTTMGNTIYF. Here the CDR3 DNA reads TGTGCCATCAGTGAGTCGGGTACAACGATGGGAAACACCATATATTTT.

The genes are TRBV19 and TRBJ1-1; D unclear. V lost 6 bases to trimming and J lost 5 bases, with 16 bases between them. The CDR3 sequence is 14 residues long. Germline values: CDR1 LNHDA, CDR2 SQIVND (reference sequence). DNA of the CDR3: TGTGCCAGTAGCCCTCAAGTCACGGGGACTGAAGCTTTCTTT. Its translation: CASSPQVTGTEAFF.

The table lists this clonotype with a few counts. The V gene is TRBV7-2, the J gene TRBJ2-3; D gene uncertain. The germline V gene encodes CDR1 SGHTA and CDR2 FQGNSA. The V end lost 1 base, the J end lost 0 bases, and 14 bases lay between the germline ends. The CDR3 extends over 17 amino acids. The CDR3 protein is CASSLGPAGLSTDTQYF. The CDR3 DNA is TGTGCCAGCAGCTTAGGGCCCGCCGGTCTTAGCACAGATACGCAGTATTTT.

The chain joins TRBV5-4 to TRBJ2-5; weak D call: TRBD2 (5 bases). The germline V gene has CDR1 SGHNT and CDR2 YYREEE (reference sequence). This CDR3 spans 15 amino acids. V was clipped by 0 bases and J by 1 base, with 10 bases between them. The CDR3, as DNA: TGTGCCAGCAGCTTGGGGACTGAAACCCAAGAGACCCAGTACTTC. This sequence encodes CASSLGTETQETQYF.

This clonotype was seen a handful of times. This chain connects TRBV7-9 to TRBJ1-4, with D unclear. Germline V gives CDR1 SEHNR, CDR2 FQNEAQ (reference sequence). Trimming left V 0 bases short and J 4 bases short, with 9 bases between. The CDR3 contains 15 residues. CDR3 protein: CASSLATVVNEKLFF. The CDR3 nucleotides are TGTGCCAGCAGCTTAGCTACGGTGGTTAATGAAAAACTGTTTTTT.

The V and J genes are TRBV7-8 and TRBJ1-5; D gene unclear. Trimming pared 0 bases from V and 2 bases from J, leaving 8 bases between. Germline V lookup: CDR1 SGHVS, CDR2 FQNEAQ. The CDR3 has 15 residues. CDR3 loop: CASSLARVGNQPQHF. The CDR3 bases are TGTGCCAGCAGCTTAGCTAGGGTCGGCAATCAGCCCCAGCATTTT.

The chain employs TRBV7-8 and TRBJ1-6; TRBD1 might be the D (5 bases). Germline lookup yields CDR1 SGHVS and CDR2 FQNEAQ. This CDR3 region has 15 residues. V was trimmed by 0 bases and J by 6 bases, leaving 9 bases between them. The CDR3 bases are TGTGCCAGCAGCTTAGCGCCCGGGGGTAATTCACCCCTCCACTTT. Protein product: CASSLAPGGNSPLHF. The full variable domain, rest sourced from reference TRBV7-8 and TRBJ1-6, is GAGVSQSPRYKVAKRGQDVALRCDPISGHVSLFWYQQALGQGPEFLTYFQNEAQLDKSGLPSDRFFAERPEGSVSTLKIQRTQQEDSAVYLCASSLAPGGNSPLHFGNGTRLTVT.

In its sample, this clonotype was seen once. The chain recombines TRBV6-1 with TRBJ2-7; D is unresolved. Germline CDR1 reads MNHNS; CDR2 reads SASEGT. This CDR3 is built from 12 residues. V was shortened by 7 bases and J by 1 base, with 8 bases between the two germline ends. CDR3 nucleotides: TGTGCCAGCAACCTCGATTCCTACGAGCAGTACTTC. Residues: CASNLDSYEQYF.

The chain links TRBV3-1 to TRBJ1-3; D is undetermined. Germline V gives CDR1 LGHDT, CDR2 YNNKEL (reference sequence). The germline V and J ends were trimmed by 0 bases and 3 bases, with 12 bases remaining between them. The CDR3 length is 16 residues. The CDR3 spells CASSQDDGRYGNTIYF. CDR3 coding DNA: TGTGCCAGCAGCCAAGACGATGGACGGTATGGAAACACCATATATTTT.

Only a few counts were recorded for this clonotype. The chain joins TRBV24-1 to TRBJ2-5, with a weak D call TRBD1 (6 bases). V was clipped by 4 bases and J by 4 bases, with 12 bases between them. The CDR3 length is 14 residues. Germline CDR1 reads KGHDR; CDR2 reads SFDVKD. CDR3 in DNA: TGTGCCACCAGTGACCCGGACAGAGGAGAGACCCAGTACTTC. This codes for CATSDPDRGETQYF.

This clonotype was seen a few times. The chain links TRBV19 to TRBJ2-5, with TRBD1 identical over 7 bases. Germline assignment: CDR1 LNHDA and CDR2 SQIVND (reference sequence). This CDR3 is built from 17 residues. Trimming at V came to 0 bases and at J to 4 bases, leaving 11 bases not matched to a gene. CDR3 sequence: CASSIEGTALGLETQYF. The CDR3, as DNA: TGTGCCAGTAGTATAGAAGGGACAGCCCTGGGTCTAGAGACCCAGTACTTC.